Sequencing of this TCR beta chain was carried out in a study of T cells in localized non-small cell lung cancer. Study outcomes and limitations: Sequencing, confined to only one tumor region, leaves heterogeneity possible.

The repertoire was sequenced with immunoSEQ multiplex PCR; TCRdb's copy has only in-frame clones and lacks some. The sample lists 2,000 to 3,000 clones; about 24% were seen once. With regard to this clone: Its antigen is not known.

V lost 1 base, J lost 2 bases, and 9 bases lay in between. CDR1 and CDR2 from the germline V gene are SGDLS and YYNGEE. CDR3 length equals 14 residues. This sample comprised lung tumor tissue, obtained before any cancer treatment. The chain recombines TRBV9 with TRBJ1-1, with a possible D match to TRBD1 (5 bases). This TCR derives from a woman aged 40 to 75 with stage II squamous cell lung carcinoma. This CDR3 is CASSVLGTNTEAFF. CDR3 nucleotides: TGTGCCAGCAGCGTACTAGGGACTAACACTGAAGCTTTCTTT.